These 10 T cell receptor beta chains originate from one sample sequenced in a study of blood T cell repertoires in COVID-19. Assay used: immunoSEQ multiplex PCR; TCRdb lists only in-frame clones, some missing. Here the sample spans about 150,000 clones, approximately 80% being singletons. Sequenced input: peripheral blood. Source of these receptors: a woman in her forties or fifties in a cohort sampled during active or convalescent COVID-19.

In its sample, this clone was seen once. The V gene is TRBV5-1, the J gene TRBJ2-7; a weak D match, TRBD1 (5 bases). Looked up from germline, CDR1 is SGHRS and CDR2 is YFSETQ. The CDR3 contains 16 residues. Trimming shortened V by 2 bases and J by 0 bases, and 15 bases separated the two germline ends. In nucleotides, the CDR3 is TGCGCCAGCAGCTTATTCTCAGGGTCGAGCTCCTACGAGCAGTACTTC. Translated, it gives CASSLFSGSSSYEQYF.

The chain recombines TRBV19 with TRBJ2-2; D may be TRBD1 (6 bases). This CDR3 has 16 residues. Germline CDR1 is LNHDA and CDR2 is SQIVND (reference sequence). Between the trimmed V and J ends, which lost 5 bases and 6 bases, there was a span of 19 bases. Here the CDR3 reads CASSSRRDTIPGELFF. Here the CDR3 DNA reads TGTGCCAGTAGTTCGCGCCGGGACACCATCCCCGGGGAGCTGTTTTTT.

V and J are TRBV5-6 and TRBJ1-3; D unresolved. The CDR3 has 15 amino acids. V lost 5 bases, J lost 0 bases, and 12 bases lay in between. The V gene's germline CDR1 is SGHDT and CDR2 YYEEEE. CDR3 residues: CASSLAWSSGNTIYF. The CDR3 nucleotides are TGTGCCAGCAGTCTCGCGTGGAGCTCTGGAAACACCATATATTTT.

The chain is built from TRBV4-1 and TRBJ1-5; 8 positions agree with TRBD1. Germline lookup yields CDR1 MGHRA and CDR2 YSYEKL. This CDR3 is built from 18 residues. J was trimmed by 6 bases and V by 2 bases; bases with no gene match: 15. CDR3 sequence: CASSQIHLSLRGLQPQHF. For the CDR3, the DNA is TGCGCCAGCAGCCAAATCCACCTCTCCCTCAGGGGGCTTCAGCCCCAGCATTTT.

The chain has TRBV7-9 and TRBJ1-4; D is unclear. In germline, CDR1 is SEHNR, CDR2 FQNEAQ (reference sequence). The CDR3 runs to 11 residues. Trimming took off 1 base at V and 11 bases at J, with 5 bases between the two ends. The CDR3 loop is CASSLGVKLFF. The CDR3 DNA reads TGTGCCAGCAGCTTAGGAGTTAAACTGTTTTTT.

The chain has TRBV2 and TRBJ1-2; D gene unclear. Trimming shortened V by 6 bases and J by 4 bases, and 21 bases separated the two germline ends. In germline, CDR1 is SNHLY, CDR2 FYNNEI. This CDR3 contains 16 residues. The CDR3 DNA is TGTGCCAGCAGCGCCGACCTTTCCCCGGGGAGCTATGGCTACACCTTC. Encoded protein: CASSADLSPGSYGYTF.

This chain joins TRBV20-1 and TRBJ2-3, with D unclear. Germline values: CDR1 DFQATT, CDR2 SNEGSKA (reference sequence). Trimming removed 6 bases from V and 2 bases from J, with 6 bases in between. The CDR3 has 11 amino acids. The CDR3 is CSAIVTDTQYF. CDR3 DNA: TGCAGTGCAATCGTCACAGATACGCAGTATTTT.

The chain uses TRBV12-3 or TRBV12-4 and TRBJ1-1; 8 bases are shared with TRBD1. The V gene end was trimmed by 6 bases and the J gene end by 11 bases; junction bases not matched to a gene: 8. This CDR3 contains 12 residues. The CDR3 here is CASRPGQGKAFF. The CDR3 DNA reads as TGTGCCAGCAGGCCCGGACAGGGTAAGGCTTTCTTT.

The V and J genes are TRBV18 and TRBJ1-2; the D gene is possibly TRBD1 (6 bases). Germline V lookup: CDR1 KGHSH, CDR2 LQKENI. Trimming cost V 3 bases and J 4 bases, with 24 bases left between them. The CDR3 contains 18 residues. CDR3 sequence (DNA): TGTGCCAGCTCACCGCTAGGTGGGAGTTTGGACAGAACCTATGGCTACACCTTC. It codes for CASSPLGGSLDRTYGYTF.

The V gene is TRBV6-5, the J gene TRBJ1-2; the D gene is possibly TRBD1 (6 bases). Germline CDR1 reads MNHEY; CDR2 reads SVGAGI. The CDR3 is 15 amino acids. Between the trimmed V and J ends, which lost 0 bases and 0 bases, there was a span of 8 bases. Here the CDR3 DNA reads TGTGCCAGCAGTTACTCAGGGGGAGCTAACTATGGCTACACCTTC. Protein sequence: CASSYSGGANYGYTF.